This record covers a single TCR beta chain. Its antigen is currently not known. Nothing much larger sits one base from this clone, and base qualities are not available. The CDR3 regions of human TCRbeta chains were subjected to immunosequencing. The original pipeline was this. TCRs in the repertoires were matched against a reference library of SARS-CoV-2-specific TCRs that had been generated with the MIRA antigen-specificity platform. Breadth was defined as the fraction of unique TCRs that were SARS-CoV-2-associated. Depth was defined as the fraction of total T cells that were SARS-CoV-2-associated. Each spike-specific TCR was assigned to its reactive spike region and to a CD4 or CD8 class using the MIRA data. Log10-transformed breadth and depth values were compared by one-way ANOVA with Sidak's multiple comparisons tests. TCRdb took over this immuneACCESS table, retaining in-frame rearrangements with V and J assigned. Such tables are incomplete; in checked studies, under half of the missing clones stem from an unresolved V gene, and the remainder is unexplained. That table supplies the V and J calls and clone size; D and trimming were determined from the DNA. This sample is represented by about 120,000 clones; 75% to 90% of them were singletons. Clones ranked in the top ten supply about 8.6% of the sample.

This entry is derived from a study of T cell responses to AZD1222 COVID-19 vaccine (TCRdb year 2021). About the investigation overall: AZD1222 recipients with second doses at about 4 weeks or about 12 weeks were pooled, because spike-specific TCR depth and breadth did not differ between schedules. A total of 233 trial participants underwent TCR sequencing, of whom roughly 210 had received two doses of AZD1222 and roughly 26 had received two doses of the MenACWY control vaccine. Trial participants were enrolled by age into 18-55, 56-69 and 70-plus year subgroups, with around 150, 28 and 57 TCR-sequenced participants respectively.

The investigation overall reported the following: A significant rise in spike-specific TCR breadth and depth was observed after two AZD1222 doses relative to day 0 and relative to MenACWY recipients. In the small 56-69-year group, the increase in depth fell short of significance, most likely because of low power. Because no day 14 peak-response samples were available, the repertoires could be characterized only after the peak T cell response. Participants were mostly white British and included more females than males, and it was suggested by the authors that clonal diversity may have been underestimated. Reportedly, close to half of the unique spike-specific TCRs recognized epitopes lying outside the regions that are mutated in the B.1.351 and B.1.1.7 variants. Only five or six AZD1222 recipients were SARS-CoV-2 seropositive at baseline, limiting conclusions about previously exposed vaccinees. Vaccine-associated CD4 TCRs spanned the whole spike protein, with dominant responses in regions 160-218 and 743-854.

The time point label on this specimen signifies: baseline before first vaccination. The vaccinee samples were drawn from two UK trials, COV001 and COV002, one of which was a single-blind randomized controlled phase 2/3 trial testing AZD1222 (ChAdOx1 nCoV-19) in healthy adults. Trial participant PBMC samples were collected at day 0 and day 28 after the second dose for TCRbeta chain sequencing. Per the germline V gene, SGHDN is the CDR1 and FVKESK is the CDR2. From its cysteine to its phenylalanine, the CDR3 spans 15 amino acids. Only the CDR3 region is kept as DNA, spanning 45 bases read in frame from base 1. The junction carries 6 bases between V and J, which are trimmed by 0 bases and 0 bases respectively.

The sequence came from an adult in good health. The specimen was peripheral blood, collected on day 0 of AZD1222 vaccination. The chain is encoded by TRBV14 joined to TRBJ2-1; the D segment cannot be called with confidence. Here is the DNA: TGTGCCAGCAGCCAAGATAGTGCCTCCTACAATGAGCAGTTCTTC. Its coded protein is CASSQDSASYNEQFF.